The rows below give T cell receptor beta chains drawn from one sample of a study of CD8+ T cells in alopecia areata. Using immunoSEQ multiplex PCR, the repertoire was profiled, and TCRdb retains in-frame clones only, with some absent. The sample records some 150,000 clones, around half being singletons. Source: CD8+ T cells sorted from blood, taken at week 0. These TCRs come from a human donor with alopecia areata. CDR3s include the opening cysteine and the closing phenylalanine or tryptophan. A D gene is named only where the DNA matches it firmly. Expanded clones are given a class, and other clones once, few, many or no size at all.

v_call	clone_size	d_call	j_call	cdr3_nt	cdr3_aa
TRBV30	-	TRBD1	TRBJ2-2	TGTGCCTGGAGTTGGACAGGGGGCGGGGAGCTGTTTTTT	CAWSWTGGGELFF
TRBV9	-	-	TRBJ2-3	TGTGCCAGCAGCGCGGGGGTCCCGACCGATGATACGCAGTATTTT	CASSAGVPTDDTQYF
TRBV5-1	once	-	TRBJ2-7	TGCGCCAGCAGCTCTACGAGCCTCCAGTCCCGAGGTTCGTACGAGCAGTACTTC	CASSSTSLQSRGSYEQYF
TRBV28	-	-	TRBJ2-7	TGTGCCAGCAGTACTGCCTCCTACGAGCAGTACTTC	CASSTASYEQYF
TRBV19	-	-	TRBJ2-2	TGTGCCAGTAGGCCCCGACAGGAAGACACCGGGGAGCTGTTTTTT	CASRPRQEDTGELFF
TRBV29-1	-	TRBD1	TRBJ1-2	TGCAGCGTAGAGACAGGGATTAAAAACGGCTACACCTTC	CSVETGIKNGYTF
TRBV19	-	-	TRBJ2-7	TGTGCCAGTAGTATAGAGGGATTCCTCGACGAGCAGTACTTC	CASSIEGFLDEQYF
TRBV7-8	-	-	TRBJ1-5	TGTGCCAGCAGCATCGGCGGGCCCCAGCATTTT	CASSIGGPQHF
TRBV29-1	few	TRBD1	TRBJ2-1	TGCAGCGTTGAAGAGGAGACAGGGCCCTACAATGAGCAGTTCTTC	CSVEEETGPYNEQFF
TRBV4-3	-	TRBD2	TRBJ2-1	TGCGCCAGCAGCCAAGAACGGGGGGGTTACAATGAGCAGTTCTTC	CASSQERGGYNEQFF
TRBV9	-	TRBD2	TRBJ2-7	TGTGCCAGCAGCGGCGGGACTAGTGGCGAGCAGTACTTC	CASSGGTSGEQYF
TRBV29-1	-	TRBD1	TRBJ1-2	TGCAGCGTTGATGGGACAGGGGGCGAGGCTGTCCGGGGCTACACCTTC	CSVDGTGGEAVRGYTF
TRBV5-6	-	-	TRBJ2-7	TGTGCCAGCACCGATGACTGGAACCTCGGCGAGCAGTACTTC	CASTDDWNLGEQYF
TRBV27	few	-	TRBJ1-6	TGTGCCAGCAGTTTAGAAGGGTATTCACCCCTCCACTTT	CASSLEGYSPLHF
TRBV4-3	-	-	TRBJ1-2	TGCGCCAGCAGCCCCGGAGAGGGGCGCGGTGGCTACACCTTC	CASSPGEGRGGYTF
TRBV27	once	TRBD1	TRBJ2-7	TGTGCCAGCAGAGGACAGGGCTCCTACGAGCAGTACTTC	CASRGQGSYEQYF
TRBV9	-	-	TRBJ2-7	TGTGCCAGCAGCGTAGGGTCCTCAGGGGCCTACGAGCAGTACTTC	CASSVGSSGAYEQYF
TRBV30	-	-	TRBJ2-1	TGTGCCTGGAGTTCCGGGGGCTACTACAATGAGCAGTTCTTC	CAWSSGGYYNEQFF
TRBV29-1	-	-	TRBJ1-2	TGCAGCGTTGGAGGCTCTGACTATGGCTACACCTTC	CSVGGSDYGYTF
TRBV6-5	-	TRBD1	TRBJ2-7	TGTGCCAGCAGTTACTCGACAGGGACCTACGAGCAGTACTTC	CASSYSTGTYEQYF
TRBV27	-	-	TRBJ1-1	TGTGCCAGCAGCCCATCTTCCGGACAAGTGAACACTGAAGCTTTCTTT	CASSPSSGQVNTEAFF
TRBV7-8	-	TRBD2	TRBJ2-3	TGTGCCAGCAGCTTAGCGGCTAGCGGTAGCACAGATACGCAGTATTTT	CASSLAASGSTDTQYF